The rows below give T cell receptor beta chains drawn from one sample of a study of T cell responses to AZD1222 COVID-19 vaccine. Repertoires were generated with immunoSEQ multiplex PCR, while TCRdb's copy carries only in-frame clones and drops some. Among about 120,000 clones listed, 85% to 90% were seen once. The sequences come from peripheral blood, collected on day 0 of AZD1222 vaccination. The receptors come from an adult in good health. Each CDR3 is given with its conserved first and last residue. A D gene is named only where the DNA matches it firmly.

>TRBV6-5|TRBJ2-2|TRBD1
CAIKPGTANTGELFF
>TRBV7-7|TRBJ1-3|.
CASSLAKGDTIYF
>TRBV10-1|TRBJ2-7|.
CASSDYRGEQYF
>TRBV2|TRBJ1-1|.
CASRLAVGTEAFF
>TRBV13|TRBJ1-1|TRBD1
CASSLRTGPNTEAFF
>TRBV5-5|TRBJ2-1|TRBD1
CASSLASGGDSYNEQFF
>TRBV7-2|TRBJ2-1|.
CASRIMPGEQFF
>TRBV27|TRBJ1-4|.
CASKSSATALFF
>TRBV7-9|TRBJ1-4|.
CASSFWDDFGSEKLFF
>TRBV24-1|TRBJ1-2|TRBD1
CATSAGGDGYTF
>TRBV6-1|TRBJ1-6|.
CASSEAATRDNSPLHF
>TRBV10-3|TRBJ1-5|.
CAISPIGAHNQPQHF
>TRBV10-3|TRBJ1-3|.
CAAHPAGLEGRGNTIYF